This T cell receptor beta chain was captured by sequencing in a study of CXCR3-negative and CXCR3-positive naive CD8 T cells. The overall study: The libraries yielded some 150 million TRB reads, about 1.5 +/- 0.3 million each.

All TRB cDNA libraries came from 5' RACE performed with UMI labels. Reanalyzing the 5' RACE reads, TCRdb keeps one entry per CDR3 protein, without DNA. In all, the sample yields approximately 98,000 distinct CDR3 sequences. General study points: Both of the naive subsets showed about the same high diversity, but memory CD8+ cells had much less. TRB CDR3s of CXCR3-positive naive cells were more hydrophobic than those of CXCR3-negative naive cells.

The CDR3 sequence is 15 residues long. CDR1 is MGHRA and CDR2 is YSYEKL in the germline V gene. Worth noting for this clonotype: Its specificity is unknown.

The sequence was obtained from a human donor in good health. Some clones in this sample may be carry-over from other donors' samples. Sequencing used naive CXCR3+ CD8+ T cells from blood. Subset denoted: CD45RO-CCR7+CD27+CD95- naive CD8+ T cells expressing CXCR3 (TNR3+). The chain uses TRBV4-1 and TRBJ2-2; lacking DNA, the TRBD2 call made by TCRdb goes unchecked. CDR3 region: CASSQVQGGWTELFF.